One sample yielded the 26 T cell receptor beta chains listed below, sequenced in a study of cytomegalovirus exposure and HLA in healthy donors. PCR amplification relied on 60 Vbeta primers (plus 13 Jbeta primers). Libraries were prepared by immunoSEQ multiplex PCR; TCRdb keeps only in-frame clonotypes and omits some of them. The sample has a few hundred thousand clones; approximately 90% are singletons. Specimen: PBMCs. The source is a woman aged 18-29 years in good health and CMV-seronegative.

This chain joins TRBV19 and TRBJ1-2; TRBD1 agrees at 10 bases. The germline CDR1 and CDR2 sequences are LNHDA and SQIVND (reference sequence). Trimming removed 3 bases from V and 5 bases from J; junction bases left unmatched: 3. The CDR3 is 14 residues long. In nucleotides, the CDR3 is TGTGCCAGTAGTATTCCGGGACAGGGGTATGGCTACACCTTC. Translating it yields CASSIPGQGYGYTF. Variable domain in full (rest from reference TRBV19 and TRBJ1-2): DGGITQSPKYLFRKEGQNVTLSCEQNLNHDAMYWYRQDPGQGLRLIYYSQIVNDFQKGDIAEGYSVSREKKESFPLTVTSAQKNPTAFYLCASSIPGQGYGYTFGSGTRLTVV.

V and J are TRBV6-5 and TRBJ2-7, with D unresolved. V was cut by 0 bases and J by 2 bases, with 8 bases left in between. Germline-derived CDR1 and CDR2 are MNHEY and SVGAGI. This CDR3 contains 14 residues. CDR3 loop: CASSYSNSPYEQYF. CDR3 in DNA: TGTGCCAGCAGTTACTCGAATAGCCCCTACGAGCAGTACTTC.

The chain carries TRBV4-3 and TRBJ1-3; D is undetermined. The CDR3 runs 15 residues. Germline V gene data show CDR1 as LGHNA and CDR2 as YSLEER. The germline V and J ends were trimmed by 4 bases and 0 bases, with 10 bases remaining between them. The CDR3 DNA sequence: TGCGCCAGCAGCCCGCAGATCTCCTCTGGAAACACCATATATTTT. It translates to CASSPQISSGNTIYF.

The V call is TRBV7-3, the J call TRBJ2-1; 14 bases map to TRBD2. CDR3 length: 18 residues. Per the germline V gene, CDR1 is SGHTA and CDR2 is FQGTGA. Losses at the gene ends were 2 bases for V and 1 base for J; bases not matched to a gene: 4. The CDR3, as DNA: TGTGCCAGCAGCTTAGGGACTAGCGGGAGAGGGTCCTACAATGAGCAGTTCTTC. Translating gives CASSLGTSGRGSYNEQFF.

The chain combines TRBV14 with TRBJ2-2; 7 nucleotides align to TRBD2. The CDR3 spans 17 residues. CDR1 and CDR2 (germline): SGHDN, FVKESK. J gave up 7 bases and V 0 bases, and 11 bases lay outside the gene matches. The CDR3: CASSQDHGAGVFGELFF. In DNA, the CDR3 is TGTGCCAGCAGCCAAGATCACGGTGCGGGAGTCTTCGGGGAGCTGTTTTTT. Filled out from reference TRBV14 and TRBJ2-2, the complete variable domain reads EAGVTQFPSHSVIEKGQTVTLRCDPISGHDNLYWYRRVMGKEIKFLLHFVKESKQDESGMPNNRFLAERTGGTYSTLKVQPAELEDSGVYFCASSQDHGAGVFGELFFGEGSRLTVL.

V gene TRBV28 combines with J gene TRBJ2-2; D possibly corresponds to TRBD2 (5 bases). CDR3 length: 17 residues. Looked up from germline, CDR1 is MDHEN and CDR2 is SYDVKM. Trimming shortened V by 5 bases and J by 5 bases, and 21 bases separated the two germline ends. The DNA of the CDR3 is TGTGCCAGCAGTCGTTTTAGAGGGTTTACCCTAACCGGGGAGCTGTTTTTT. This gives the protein CASSRFRGFTLTGELFF.

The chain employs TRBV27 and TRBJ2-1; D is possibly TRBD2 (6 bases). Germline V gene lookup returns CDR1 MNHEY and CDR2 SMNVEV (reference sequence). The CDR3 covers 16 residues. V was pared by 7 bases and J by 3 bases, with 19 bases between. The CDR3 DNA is TGTGCCAGCACCAATATCGTGGCGGGATACTACAATGAGCAGTTCTTC. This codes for CASTNIVAGYYNEQFF.

CDR3 coding DNA: TGTGCCAGCAGCACGTACATGGGCACAGATACGCAGTATTTT. This translates into CASSTYMGTDTQYF. The chain carries TRBV7-2 and TRBJ2-3; D is undetermined. The ends were cut back, 5 bases at V and 1 base at J, with 10 bases in the middle. Looked up from germline, CDR1 is SGHTA and CDR2 is FQGNSA. This CDR3 comprises 14 residues.

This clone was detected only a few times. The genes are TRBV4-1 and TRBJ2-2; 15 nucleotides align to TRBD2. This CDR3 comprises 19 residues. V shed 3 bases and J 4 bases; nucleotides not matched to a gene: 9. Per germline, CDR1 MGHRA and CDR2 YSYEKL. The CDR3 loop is CASSHLGGLAGGGTGELFF. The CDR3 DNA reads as TGCGCCAGCAGCCACCTTGGGGGACTAGCGGGGGGTGGCACCGGGGAGCTGTTTTTT.

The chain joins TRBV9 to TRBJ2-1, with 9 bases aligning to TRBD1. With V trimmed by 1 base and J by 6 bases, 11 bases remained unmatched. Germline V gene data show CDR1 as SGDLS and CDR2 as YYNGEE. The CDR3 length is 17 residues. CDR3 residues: CASSVLSDRGGSNEQFF. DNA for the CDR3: TGTGCCAGCAGCGTACTTTCGGACAGGGGCGGAAGCAATGAGCAGTTCTTC.

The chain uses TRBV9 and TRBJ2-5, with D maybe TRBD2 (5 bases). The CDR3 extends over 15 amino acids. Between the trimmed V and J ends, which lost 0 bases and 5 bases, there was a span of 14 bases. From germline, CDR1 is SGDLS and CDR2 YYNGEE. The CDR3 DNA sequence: TGTGCCAGCAGCGTAGGGGGTGGAGGAATCGAGACCCAGTACTTC. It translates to CASSVGGGGIETQYF.

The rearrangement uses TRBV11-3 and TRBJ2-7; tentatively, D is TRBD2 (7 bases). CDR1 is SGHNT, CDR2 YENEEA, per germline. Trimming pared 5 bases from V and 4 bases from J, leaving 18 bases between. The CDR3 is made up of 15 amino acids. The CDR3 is CASSPKMGGPYEQYF. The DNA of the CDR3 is TGTGCCAGCAGCCCAAAGATGGGGGGGCCATACGAGCAGTACTTC.

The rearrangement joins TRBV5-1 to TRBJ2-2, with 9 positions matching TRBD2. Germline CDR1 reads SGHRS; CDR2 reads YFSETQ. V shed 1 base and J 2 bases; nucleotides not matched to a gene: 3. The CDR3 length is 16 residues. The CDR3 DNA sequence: TGCGCCAGCAGCTTGAATAGCGGGAGTAACACCGGGGAGCTGTTTTTT. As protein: CASSLNSGSNTGELFF.

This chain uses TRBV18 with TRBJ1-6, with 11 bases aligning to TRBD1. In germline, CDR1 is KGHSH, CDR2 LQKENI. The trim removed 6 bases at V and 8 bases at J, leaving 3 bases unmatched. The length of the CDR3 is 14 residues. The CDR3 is CASSRDRGYSPLHF. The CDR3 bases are TGTGCCAGCTCTAGGGACAGGGGGTATTCACCCCTCCACTTT.

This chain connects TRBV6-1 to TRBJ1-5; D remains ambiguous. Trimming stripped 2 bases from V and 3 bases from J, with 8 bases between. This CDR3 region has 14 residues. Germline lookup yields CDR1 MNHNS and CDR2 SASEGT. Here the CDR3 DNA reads TGTGCCAGCAGTGAAAAGCCGGTCAATCAGCCCCAGCATTTT. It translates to CASSEKPVNQPQHF.

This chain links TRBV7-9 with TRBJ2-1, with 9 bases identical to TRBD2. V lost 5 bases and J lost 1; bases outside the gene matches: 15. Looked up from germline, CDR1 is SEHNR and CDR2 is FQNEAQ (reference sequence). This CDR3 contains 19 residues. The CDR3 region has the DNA TGTGCCAGCAGCGCAATAGCGGGAGCTATGTTAAGGTCCTACAATGAGCAGTTCTTC. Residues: CASSAIAGAMLRSYNEQFF.

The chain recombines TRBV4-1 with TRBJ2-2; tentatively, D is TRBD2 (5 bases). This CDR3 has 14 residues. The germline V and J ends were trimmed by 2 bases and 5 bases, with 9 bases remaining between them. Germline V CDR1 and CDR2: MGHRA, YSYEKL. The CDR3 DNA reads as TGCGCCAGCAGCCAAATCAGGACTACCGGGGAGCTGTTTTTT. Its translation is CASSQIRTTGELFF.

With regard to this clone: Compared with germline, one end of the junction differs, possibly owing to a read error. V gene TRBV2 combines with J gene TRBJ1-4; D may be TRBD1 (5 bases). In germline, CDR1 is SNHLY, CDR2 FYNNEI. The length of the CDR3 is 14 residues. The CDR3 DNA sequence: TGTGCCAGCAGTGATAGGAGGGGAGATGAAAAACTGCTTTTT. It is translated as CASSDRRGDEKLLF.

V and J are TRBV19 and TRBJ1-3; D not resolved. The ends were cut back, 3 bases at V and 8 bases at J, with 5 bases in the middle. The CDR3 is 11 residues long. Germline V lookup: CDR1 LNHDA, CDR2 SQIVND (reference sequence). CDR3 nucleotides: TGTGCCAGTAGTATGCGTGACACCATATATTTT. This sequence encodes CASSMRDTIYF.

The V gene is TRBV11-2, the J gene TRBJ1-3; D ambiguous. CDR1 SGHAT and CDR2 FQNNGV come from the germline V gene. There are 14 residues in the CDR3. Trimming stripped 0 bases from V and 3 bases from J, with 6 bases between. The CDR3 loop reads CASSLDRSGNTIYF. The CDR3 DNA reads TGTGCCAGCAGCTTAGATAGGAGTGGAAACACCATATATTTT.

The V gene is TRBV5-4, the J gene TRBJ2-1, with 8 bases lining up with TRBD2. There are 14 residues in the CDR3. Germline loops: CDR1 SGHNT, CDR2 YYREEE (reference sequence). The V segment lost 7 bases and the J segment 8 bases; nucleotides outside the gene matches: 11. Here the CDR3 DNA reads TGTGCCAGCGGGGGGCTAGCGGGTAGATATGAGCAGTTCTTC. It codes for CASGGLAGRYEQFF.

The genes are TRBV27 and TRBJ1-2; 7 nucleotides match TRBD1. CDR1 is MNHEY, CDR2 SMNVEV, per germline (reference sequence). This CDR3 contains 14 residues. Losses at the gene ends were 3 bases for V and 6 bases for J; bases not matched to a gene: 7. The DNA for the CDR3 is TGTGCCAGCAGTTTCGGGACAGAATACAATGGCTACACCTTC. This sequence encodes CASSFGTEYNGYTF.

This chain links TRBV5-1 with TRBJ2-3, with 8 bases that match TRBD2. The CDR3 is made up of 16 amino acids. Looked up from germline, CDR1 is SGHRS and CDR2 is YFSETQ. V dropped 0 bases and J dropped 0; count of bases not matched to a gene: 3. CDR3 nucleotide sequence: TGCGCCAGCAGCTTGGGGTCTAGCGGGAGCACAGATACGCAGTATTTT. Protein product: CASSLGSSGSTDTQYF.

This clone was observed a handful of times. The chain's CDR3 is CASSPSSGRDEQFF. The DNA for the CDR3 is TGCGCCAGCAGCCCCTCTAGCGGGAGAGATGAGCAGTTCTTC. This chain joins TRBV5-1 and TRBJ2-1; 10 nucleotides agree with TRBD2. This CDR3 comprises 14 residues. Trimming removed 4 bases from V and 8 bases from J; junction bases left unmatched: 6. Germline V lookup: CDR1 SGHRS, CDR2 YFSETQ.

In DNA form, the CDR3 reads TGCGCCAGCAGTGATCGCCAGCGGGGCACAGATACGCAGTATTTT. Translation gives CASSDRQRGTDTQYF. This chain joins TRBV10-1 and TRBJ2-3; possible D gene TRBD2, 6 bases. Deletions cut 3 bases from V and 1 base from J, with 11 bases between. Germline CDR1 WNHNN, CDR2 SYGVQD (reference sequence). CDR3 length: 15 amino acids.

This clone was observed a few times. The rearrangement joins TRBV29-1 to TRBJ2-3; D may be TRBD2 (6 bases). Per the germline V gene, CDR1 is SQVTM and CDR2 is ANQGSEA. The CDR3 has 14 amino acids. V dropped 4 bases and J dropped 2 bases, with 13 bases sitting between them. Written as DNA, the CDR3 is TGCAGCGTTGCGGGGGACTTCTACACAGATACGCAGTATTTT. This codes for CSVAGDFYTDTQYF.